Listed below are T cell receptor beta chains from one sample, sequenced in a study of siplizumab effects on memory and regulatory T cells. Using immunoSEQ multiplex PCR, the repertoire was profiled, and TCRdb retains in-frame clones only, with some absent. The sample holds around 100,000 clones; approximately 94% are singletons and the top ten take 1% to 1.5%. Sequences were obtained from non-Treg CD4+ T cells sorted from blood. These receptors were obtained from a human donor in good health. Each CDR3 is given with its conserved first and last residue. Fields, in order: clone size, J gene, D gene, V gene, CDR3 DNA, CDR3 protein. A D gene is named only where the DNA matches it firmly. Expanded clones get a size class; other rows say once, few or many, or leave the size out.

once TRBJ1-2 NA TRBV5-4 TGTGCCAGCAGCCATCAGGAGTGGAACTATGGCTACACCTTC CASSHQEWNYGYTF
NA TRBJ1-4 TRBD1 TRBV5-1 TGCGCCAGCAGCCAGAAAGGGACAGCCGTCTCTAATGAAAAACTGTTTTTT CASSQKGTAVSNEKLFF
once TRBJ1-5 NA TRBV2 TGTGCCAGCATGAGAGGTTACAATCAGCCCCAGCATTTT CASMRGYNQPQHF
NA TRBJ2-3 NA TRBV5-1 TGCGCCAGCAGCTTGCCCCTGGCGGGAAGCACAGATACGCAGTATTTT CASSLPLAGSTDTQYF
once TRBJ2-5 NA TRBV10-1 TGCGCCAGCAGTGTGGGAAGCAACCAAGAGACCCAGTACTTC CASSVGSNQETQYF
NA TRBJ2-5 NA TRBV7-9 TGTGCCAGCAGCTTAACTACCAGAGAGACCCAGTACTTC CASSLTTRETQYF
NA TRBJ2-2 TRBD1 TRBV4-2 TGTGCCAGCAGCCAAGGGAGAGACAGGGTTCCCCCGGGGGAGCTGTTTTTT CASSQGRDRVPPGELFF
NA TRBJ2-1 TRBD2 TRBV18 TGTGCCAGCTCGAGCCGAGCTAGCGGGAGTGTGGATGGTGAGCAGTTCTTC CASSSRASGSVDGEQFF
NA TRBJ2-5 NA TRBV14 TGTGCCAGCAGCCAAGATCGACCCCAGTACTTC CASSQDRPQYF
once TRBJ2-2 TRBD1 TRBV2 TGTGCCAGCATTATTGACAGGGGGCTTATAGCTGGGGAGCTGTTTTTT CASIIDRGLIAGELFF
NA TRBJ1-1 NA TRBV19 TGTGCCAGTAGTTCGGGACGGCCGAACACTGAAGCTTTCTTT CASSSGRPNTEAFF
NA TRBJ2-7 TRBD1 TRBV5-1 TGCGCCAGCAGCCAAGACAGGGGTTACGAGCAGTACTTC CASSQDRGYEQYF
NA TRBJ2-4 NA TRBV5-4 TGTGCCAGCAGCTTGGAGGCAGGGGTAGCCAAAAACATTCAGTACTTC CASSLEAGVAKNIQYF
NA TRBJ2-2 TRBD2 TRBV6-4 TGTGCCAGCAGGCGGGAGTCAAGAACCGGGGAGCTGTTTTTT CASRRESRTGELFF
once TRBJ2-1 TRBD2 TRBV9 TGTGCCAGCAGCGCAGCGGGAGGGTACAATGAGCAGTTCTTC CASSAAGGYNEQFF
NA TRBJ1-1 TRBD1 TRBV6-5 TGTGCCAGCAGCCGACTACAGGGGATGAACACTGAAGCTTTCTTT CASSRLQGMNTEAFF
NA TRBJ2-1 TRBD2 TRBV27 TGTGCCAGCTGGATCGCGGGAGGGCCGGGAGAGCAGTTCTTC CASWIAGGPGEQFF
few TRBJ1-1 NA TRBV2 TGTGCCAGCAGTGAAGGGACACACAACACTGAAGCTTTCTTT CASSEGTHNTEAFF
few TRBJ1-1 TRBD1 TRBV4-1 TGCGCCAGCAGCTTCGACAGGGCGAACACTGAAGCTTTCTTT CASSFDRANTEAFF
NA TRBJ2-5 NA TRBV28 TGTGCCAGCAGTCTCCTCTGGCTAGCGCGTCAAGAGACCCAGTACTTC CASSLLWLARQETQYF
NA TRBJ2-5 NA TRBV7-9 TGTGCCAGCAGCTTCATTGGTATGAGGGGTAGGGAGACCCAGTACTTC CASSFIGMRGRETQYF
NA TRBJ2-5 NA TRBV27 TGTGCCAGCAGTCGCACCTCCCCCCCCCGGCCCCAAGAGACCCAGTACTTC CASSRTSPPRPQETQYF
NA TRBJ1-2 NA TRBV19 TGTGCCAGTAGTATAGCCGGGACGTCTCTCGGTGGCTACACCTTC CASSIAGTSLGGYTF
NA TRBJ2-6 NA TRBV27 TGTGCCACCACTCGAACGAGCGGAGCTATCTCTGGGGCCAACGTCCTGACTTTC CATTRTSGAISGANVLTF
once TRBJ1-5 TRBD1 TRBV7-9 TGTGCCAGCAGCTTAGAGCCGGGACAGAGTGTATATAGCAATCAGCCCCAGCATTTT CASSLEPGQSVYSNQPQHF
NA TRBJ2-1 TRBD2 TRBV7-2 TGTGCCAGCAGCTTAATGGGACTAGCGGGAGACGTTCAGTTCTTC CASSLMGLAGDVQFF
NA TRBJ2-3 TRBD1 TRBV2 TGTGCCAGCAGTAGGGAACAGGGGATTACAGATACGCAGTATTTT CASSREQGITDTQYF
NA TRBJ2-5 NA TRBV5-4 TGTGCCAGCAGCTTGCCCCGGGTCCAAGAGACCCAGTACTTC CASSLPRVQETQYF
NA TRBJ2-5 TRBD1 TRBV2 TGTGCCAGCAGGGCCGGGACAGGGGGACAAGAGACCCAGTACTTC CASRAGTGGQETQYF
NA TRBJ2-4 NA TRBV9 TGTGCCAGCAGCGAGTCAGGGGCGTTCAGAAAAAACATTCAGTACTTC CASSESGAFRKNIQYF
NA TRBJ2-7 TRBD2 TRBV4-2 TGTGCCAGCAGCCGAGATGCGGGAGTAGGGTACGAGCAGTACTTC CASSRDAGVGYEQYF
NA TRBJ2-1 NA TRBV18 TGTGCCAGCTCACCACCGGTAAAGGGTTATGAGCAGTTCTTC CASSPPVKGYEQFF
NA TRBJ1-5 NA TRBV27 TGTGCCAGCAGTTTCAACAAAAATCAGCCCCAGCATTTT CASSFNKNQPQHF
NA TRBJ1-1 NA TRBV7-8 TGTGCCAGCAGCGTTTACAATATACATCCTGAAGCTTTCTTT CASSVYNIHPEAFF
NA TRBJ2-7 NA TRBV6-5 TGTGCCAGCAGCCGAGGGGCCCACGACTCCTACGAGCAGTACTTC CASSRGAHDSYEQYF
NA TRBJ2-1 TRBD2 TRBV10-3 TGTGCCTTAGAAGGGACTAATAACAATGAGCAGTTCTTC CALEGTNNNEQFF
NA TRBJ1-1 NA TRBV5-6 TGTGCCAGCAGCCTTGGACAATCTCGTGAAGCTTTCTTT CASSLGQSREAFF
NA TRBJ1-3 NA TRBV14 TGTGCCAGCAGGGACAGCTCTGGAAACACCATATATTTT CASRDSSGNTIYF
NA TRBJ2-1 NA TRBV7-3 TGTGCCAGCAGCCCAGGGGGGCTAAGCTCCTACAATGAGCAGTTCTTC CASSPGGLSSYNEQFF
few TRBJ2-3 NA TRBV29-1 TGCAGCGTCAGGTCAAGCACAGATACGCAGTATTTT CSVRSSTDTQYF
NA TRBJ2-7 NA TRBV4-1 TGCGCCAGCAGCCAAGATCAGTGGGGTGAGCAGTACTTC CASSQDQWGEQYF
NA TRBJ2-3 NA TRBV4-1 TGCGCCAGCAGCCAAGATTGGCTAGCAACGCAGTATTTT CASSQDWLATQYF
NA TRBJ2-6 NA TRBV7-3 TGTGCCAGCAGCTTAATGATGAGGCCAGGTGGGGCCAACGTCCTGACTTTC CASSLMMRPGGANVLTF
NA TRBJ1-2 NA TRBV6-1 TGTGCCAGCAGTGAAGTGGGGCTCGCCAGTGGCTACACCTTC CASSEVGLASGYTF
NA TRBJ2-7 NA TRBV10-1 TGCGCCAGCAGTGAGAATTTAGGGGGAAACGAGCAGTACTTC CASSENLGGNEQYF
NA TRBJ2-7 NA TRBV19 TGTGCCAGTAGTATGATTGGTGTTTCCGCTTACGAGCAGTACTTC CASSMIGVSAYEQYF
NA TRBJ2-7 NA TRBV7-3 TGTGCCAGCTCCCGGGACCTGGGATACGAGCAGTACTTC CASSRDLGYEQYF
NA TRBJ1-3 TRBD1 TRBV27 TGTGCCAGCAGTTTACAGGGGACAGTCTCTGGAAACACCATATATTTT CASSLQGTVSGNTIYF
NA TRBJ2-3 NA TRBV18 TGTGCCAGCTCACTTGAAAGGGGCAGTACAGATACGCAGTATTTT CASSLERGSTDTQYF
NA TRBJ2-3 TRBD2 TRBV7-3 TGTGCCAGCAGCTATACTAGCGGCACAGATACGCAGTATTTT CASSYTSGTDTQYF
NA TRBJ2-1 NA TRBV29-1 TGCAGCGTTGGCGGGGTCTCCTACAATGAGCAGTTCTTC CSVGGVSYNEQFF
NA TRBJ2-7 NA TRBV6-1 TGTGCCAGCAGTGACAGGGGCTACGAGCAGTACTTC CASSDRGYEQYF
NA TRBJ2-2 NA TRBV5-1 TGCGCCAGCAGCCTTTCTCCCGGGACCCAAACCACCGGGGAGCTGTTTTTT CASSLSPGTQTTGELFF
NA TRBJ2-7 NA TRBV28 TGTGCCAGCAGTCGGGGCCCTACCTTCCGGGCCGAGCAGTACTTC CASSRGPTFRAEQYF
NA TRBJ2-7 TRBD2 TRBV7-3 TGTGCCAGCAGCTTGACTAGCGGTTCCTACGAGCAGTACTTC CASSLTSGSYEQYF